This T cell receptor (beta chain) emerged from a study of beta chain features in type 1 diabetes. Whole-study results and caveats: When Type 1 diabetes patients were examined, their TCRB CDR3s proved moderately but significantly shorter in all four CD4+ subsets.

With regard to this clone: The antigen remains undetermined.

A sort by CD45RO/CCR7/CD25/CD127/CD95/CD27 yielded CD4+ naive, central memory, regulatory and stem cell-like memory cells. Germline values: CDR1 SGHTA, CDR2 FQGNSA. The ends were cut back, 1 base at V and 5 bases at J, with 17 bases in the middle. The CDR3 is 16 amino acids. Sequenced material consisted of expressed TCRB transcripts (all of the isolated RNA was reverse transcribed). Profiling relied on immunoSEQ multiplex PCR, and the TCRdb table lists in-frame clones only, not all of them. The data contain almost 250,000 clones, roughly 15% of them singletons. Sequenced: naive CD4+ T cells from blood. The source of this sequence is a middle-aged woman in good health. The rearrangement joins TRBV7-2 to TRBJ1-2; no definite D call. The CDR3 spells CASSLESGIGVYGYTF. In nucleotides, the CDR3 is TGTGCCAGCAGCTTAGAATCGGGGATCGGTGTTTATGGCTACACCTTC.